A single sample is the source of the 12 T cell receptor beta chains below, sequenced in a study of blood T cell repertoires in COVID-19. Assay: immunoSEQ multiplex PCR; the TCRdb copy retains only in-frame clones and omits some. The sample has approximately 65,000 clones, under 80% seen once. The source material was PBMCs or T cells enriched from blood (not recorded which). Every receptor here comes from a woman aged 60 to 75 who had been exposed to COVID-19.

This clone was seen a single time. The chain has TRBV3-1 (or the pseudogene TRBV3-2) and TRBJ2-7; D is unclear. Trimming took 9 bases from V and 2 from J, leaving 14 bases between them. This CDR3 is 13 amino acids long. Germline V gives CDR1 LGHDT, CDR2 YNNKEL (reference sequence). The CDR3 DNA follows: TGTGCCAGTAAGAAACAAGACACCTACGAGCAGTACTTC. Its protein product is CASKKQDTYEQYF.

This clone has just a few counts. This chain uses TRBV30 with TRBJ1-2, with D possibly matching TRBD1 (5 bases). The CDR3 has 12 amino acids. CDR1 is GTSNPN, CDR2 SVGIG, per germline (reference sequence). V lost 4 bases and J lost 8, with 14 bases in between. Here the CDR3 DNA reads TGTGCCTGGAACCCTTTTGGGGGGGGCTACACCTTC. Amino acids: CAWNPFGGGYTF.

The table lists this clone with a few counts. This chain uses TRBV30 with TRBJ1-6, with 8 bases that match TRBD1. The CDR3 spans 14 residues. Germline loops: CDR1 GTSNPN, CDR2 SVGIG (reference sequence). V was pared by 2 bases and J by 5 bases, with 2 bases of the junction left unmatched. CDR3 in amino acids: CAWSLTGDNSPLHF. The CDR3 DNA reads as TGTGCCTGGAGTCTGACAGGGGATAATTCACCCCTCCACTTT.

CDR3 bases: TGCGCCAGCAGCTCACTGGGGGGGCGAGCCCTCACAGATACGCAGTATTTT. Its protein product is CASSSLGGRALTDTQYF. The V call is TRBV5-1, the J call TRBJ2-3; perhaps TRBD2 as D (7 bases). The CDR3 length is 17 residues. Looked up from germline, CDR1 is SGHRS and CDR2 is YFSETQ. V was pared by 3 bases and J by 2 bases, with 19 bases between.

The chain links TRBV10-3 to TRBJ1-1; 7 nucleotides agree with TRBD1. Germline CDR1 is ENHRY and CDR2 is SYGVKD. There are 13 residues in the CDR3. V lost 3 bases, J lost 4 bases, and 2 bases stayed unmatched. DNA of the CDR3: TGTGCCATCAGTGACAGGGGGTCCACTGAAGCTTTCTTT. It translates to CAISDRGSTEAFF.

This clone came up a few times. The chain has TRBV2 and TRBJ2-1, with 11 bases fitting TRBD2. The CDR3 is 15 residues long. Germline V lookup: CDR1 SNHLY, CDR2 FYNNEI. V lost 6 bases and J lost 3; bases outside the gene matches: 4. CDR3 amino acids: CASRGGTSGYNEQFF. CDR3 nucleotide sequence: TGTGCCAGCAGGGGAGGGACTAGCGGCTACAATGAGCAGTTCTTC.

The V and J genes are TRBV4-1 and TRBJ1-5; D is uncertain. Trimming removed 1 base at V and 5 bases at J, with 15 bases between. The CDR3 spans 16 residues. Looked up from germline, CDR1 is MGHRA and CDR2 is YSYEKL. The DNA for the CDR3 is TGCGCCAGCAGCCAAGCAGGTGTACAGCTGGATCAGCCCCAGCATTTT. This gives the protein CASSQAGVQLDQPQHF.

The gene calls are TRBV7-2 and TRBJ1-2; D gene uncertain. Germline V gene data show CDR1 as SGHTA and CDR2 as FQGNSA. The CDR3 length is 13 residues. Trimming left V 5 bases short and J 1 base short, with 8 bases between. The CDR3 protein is CASSPHGNYGYTF. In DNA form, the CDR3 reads TGTGCCAGCAGCCCACATGGTAACTATGGCTACACCTTC.

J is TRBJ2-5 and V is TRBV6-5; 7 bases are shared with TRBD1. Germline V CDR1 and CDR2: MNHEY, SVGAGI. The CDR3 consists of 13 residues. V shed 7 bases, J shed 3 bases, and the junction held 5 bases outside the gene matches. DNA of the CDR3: TGTGCCAGCACCCTGGACAGGAAAGAGACCCAGTACTTC. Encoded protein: CASTLDRKETQYF.

CDR3: CASSGGTSGGAPETQYF. The CDR3 region has the DNA TGTGCCAGCAGCGGAGGGACTAGCGGGGGGGCCCCAGAGACCCAGTACTTC. V gene TRBV5-4 combines with J gene TRBJ2-5; 16 bases agree with TRBD2. Germline values: CDR1 SGHNT, CDR2 YYREEE (reference sequence). V dropped 4 bases and J dropped 4; count of bases not matched to a gene: 7. The CDR3 loop spans 17 amino acids.

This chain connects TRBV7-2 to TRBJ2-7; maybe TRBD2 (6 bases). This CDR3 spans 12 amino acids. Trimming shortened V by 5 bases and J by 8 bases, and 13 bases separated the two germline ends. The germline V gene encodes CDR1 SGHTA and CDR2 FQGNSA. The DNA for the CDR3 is TGTGCCAGCAGCCAAGGAGGGCGGCAGCAGTACTTC. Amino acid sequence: CASSQGGRQQYF. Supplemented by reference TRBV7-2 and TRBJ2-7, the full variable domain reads GAGVSQSPSNKVTEKGKDVELRCDPISGHTALYWYRQSLGQGLEFLIYFQGNSAPDKSGLPSDRFSAERTGGSVSTLTIQRTQQEDSAVYLCASSQGGRQQYFGPGTRLTVT.

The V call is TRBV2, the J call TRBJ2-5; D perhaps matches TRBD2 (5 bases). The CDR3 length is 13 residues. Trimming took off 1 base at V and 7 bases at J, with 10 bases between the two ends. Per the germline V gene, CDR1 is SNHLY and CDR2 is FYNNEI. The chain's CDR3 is CASSEGRSGTQYF. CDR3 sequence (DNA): TGTGCCAGCAGTGAAGGGAGGAGTGGGACCCAGTACTTC.